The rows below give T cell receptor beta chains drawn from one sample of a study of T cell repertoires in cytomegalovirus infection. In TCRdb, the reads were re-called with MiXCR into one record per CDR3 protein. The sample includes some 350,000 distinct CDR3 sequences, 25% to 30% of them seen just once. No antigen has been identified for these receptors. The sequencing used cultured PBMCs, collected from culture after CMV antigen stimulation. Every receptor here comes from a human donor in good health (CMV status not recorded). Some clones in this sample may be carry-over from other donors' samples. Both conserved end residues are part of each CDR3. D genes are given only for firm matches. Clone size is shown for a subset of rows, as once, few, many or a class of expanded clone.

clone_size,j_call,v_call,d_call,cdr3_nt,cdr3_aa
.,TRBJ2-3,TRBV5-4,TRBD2,TGTGCCAGCAGCCATGGACTAGCGGGAGTGGCAGATACGCAGTATTTT,CASSHGLAGVADTQYF
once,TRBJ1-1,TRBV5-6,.,TGTGCCAGCAGCTCTTGGCCCGCTTACACTGAAGCTTTCTTT,CASSSWPAYTEAFF
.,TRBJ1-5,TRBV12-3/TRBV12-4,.,TGTGCCAGCAATCGAGGGGGGTTGAGCAATCAGCCCCAGCATTTT,CASNRGGLSNQPQHF
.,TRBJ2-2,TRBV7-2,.,TGTGCCAGCGGCGAAATCGGGGGTTACACCGGGGAGCTGTTTTTT,CASGEIGGYTGELFF
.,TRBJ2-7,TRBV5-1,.,TGCGCCAGCAGCTTGGATCCTAGGTCTACTTACGAGCAGTACTTC,CASSLDPRSTYEQYF
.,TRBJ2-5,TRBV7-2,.,TGTGCCAGCAGCAGCTTCAGGGGGACCCAGTACTTC,CASSSFRGTQYF
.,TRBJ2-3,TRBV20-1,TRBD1,TGCAGTGTTCCGGGACAGGGGTTGGGCACAGATACGCAGTATTTT,CSVPGQGLGTDTQYF
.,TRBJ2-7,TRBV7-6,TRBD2,TGTGCCAGCAGCTTTTCCGCGGGGGCCTACGAGCAGTACTTC,CASSFSAGAYEQYF
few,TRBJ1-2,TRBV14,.,TGTGCCAGCACCCCCGGAGGGTCCTATGGCTACACCTTC,CASTPGGSYGYTF
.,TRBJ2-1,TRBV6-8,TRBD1,TGTGCCAGCAGATCCTCAGGGACAGGGAACAATGAGCAGTTCTTC,CASRSSGTGNNEQFF
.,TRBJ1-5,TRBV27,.,TGTGCCAGCAGTTTGGAAGGGTGGAGCAATCAGCCCCAGCATTTT,CASSLEGWSNQPQHF
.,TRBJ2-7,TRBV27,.,TGTGCCAGCAGTTTAGATTTCCGGTACGAGCAGTACTTC,CASSLDFRYEQYF
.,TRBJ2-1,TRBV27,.,TGTGCCACCCGGAGGTATGAGCAGTTCTTC,CATRRYEQFF
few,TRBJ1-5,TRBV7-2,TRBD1,TGTGCCAGCAGCTACGACAGGGGAAGGCCCCAGCATTTT,CASSYDRGRPQHF
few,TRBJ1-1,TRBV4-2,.,TGTGCCAGCAGCCACCAACAGGGAAATGAAGCTTTCTTT,CASSHQQGNEAFF
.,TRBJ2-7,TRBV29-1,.,TGCAGCGTCCTCCCGGGACACTCCTCCTACGAGCAGTACTTC,CSVLPGHSSYEQYF
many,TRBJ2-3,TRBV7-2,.,TGTGCCAGCAGCTTTCTGACGGGCGATACGCAGTATTTT,CASSFLTGDTQYF
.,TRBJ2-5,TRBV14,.,TGTGCCAGCAGCCAACGAATGGGGGCCCAAGAGACCCAGTACTTC,CASSQRMGAQETQYF
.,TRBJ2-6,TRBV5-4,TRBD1,TGTGCCAGCAGCCCGGGGGGACAGGGAGCCAACGTCCTGACTTTC,CASSPGGQGANVLTF
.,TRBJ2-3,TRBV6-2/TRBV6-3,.,TGTGCCAGCACCCCCCCCCCGTTTGACACAGATACGCAGTATTTT,CASTPPPFDTDTQYF
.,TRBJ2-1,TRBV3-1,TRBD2,TGTGCCAGCAGCCAAGTTAAACTAGCGGATAACAATGAGCAGTTCTTC,CASSQVKLADNNEQFF
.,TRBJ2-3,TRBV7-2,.,TGTGCCAGCAGCTTTCGTCGGGGGAACACAGATACGCAGTATTTT,CASSFRRGNTDTQYF
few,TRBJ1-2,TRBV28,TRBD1,TGTGCCAGCAGTCGAGCCGACAGGGCCTACTATGGCTACACCTTC,CASSRADRAYYGYTF
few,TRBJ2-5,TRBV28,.,TGTGCCAGCAGTTTTCGACAGGCTCCTGGCGAGACCCAGTACTTC,CASSFRQAPGETQYF
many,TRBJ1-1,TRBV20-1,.,TGCAGTGCGGGGCAGGGATTGAACACTGAAGCTTTCTTT,CSAGQGLNTEAFF
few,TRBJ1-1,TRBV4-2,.,TGTGCCAGCAGCCAAGATCGGCGGGGGGCGCGTAGCACTGAAGCTTTCTTT,CASSQDRRGARSTEAFF
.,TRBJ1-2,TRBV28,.,TGTGCCAGCAGGAAGGGCCCCTATGGCTACACCTTC,CASRKGPYGYTF
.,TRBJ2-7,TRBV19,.,TGTGCCAGTAGTCACCAGGACCGGCCGGCTTCCTACGAGCAGTACTTC,CASSHQDRPASYEQYF
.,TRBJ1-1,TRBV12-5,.,TGTGCTAGTGGTTTCCTGGGGTCTGAAGCTTTCTTT,CASGFLGSEAFF
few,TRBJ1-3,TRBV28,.,TGTGCCAGCAGATCCTCGCGCTCTGGAAACACCATATATTTT,CASRSSRSGNTIYF
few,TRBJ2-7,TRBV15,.,TGTGCCACCAGCAGTTGGGTCCAGGGGCTTTCCTACGAGCAGTACTTC,CATSSWVQGLSYEQYF
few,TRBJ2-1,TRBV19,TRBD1,TGTGCCAGTAGTATAGGGGGACAGTCCTACAATGAGCAGTTCTTC,CASSIGGQSYNEQFF
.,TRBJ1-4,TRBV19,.,TGTGCCAGTAGTACAGGGGACCGAGGGGAAAAACTGTTTTTT,CASSTGDRGEKLFF
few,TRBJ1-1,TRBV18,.,TGTGCCAGCTCACCACCGAATAAAGGGGAGACTGAAGCTTTCTTT,CASSPPNKGETEAFF
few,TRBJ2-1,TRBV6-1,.,TGTGCCAGCAGGGACTACCTACATGAGCAGTTCTTC,CASRDYLHEQFF
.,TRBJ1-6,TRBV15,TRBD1,TGTGCCACCAGCAGAGAAGGACAGGGCCCAAGGAATTCACCCCTCCACTTT,CATSREGQGPRNSPLHF
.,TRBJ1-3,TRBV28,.,TGTGCCAGCAGTTCGGCCTCTGGAAACACCATATATTTT,CASSSASGNTIYF
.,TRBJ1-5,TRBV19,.,TGTGCCAGTATCAACGGGGGTGGTAGCAATCAGCCCCAGCATTTT,CASINGGGSNQPQHF
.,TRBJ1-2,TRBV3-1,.,TGTGCCAGCAGCCTGTCTGGGATTTTGGGCGGCTACACCTTC,CASSLSGILGGYTF
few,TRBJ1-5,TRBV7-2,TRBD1,TGTGCCAGCAGCCGGACAGGGGGCGAACAGCCCCAGCATTTT,CASSRTGGEQPQHF
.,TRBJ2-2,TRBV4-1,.,TGCGCCAGCAGCCAAGTGGGGGGGGGGGCCACCGGGGAGCTGTTTTTT,CASSQVGGGATGELFF